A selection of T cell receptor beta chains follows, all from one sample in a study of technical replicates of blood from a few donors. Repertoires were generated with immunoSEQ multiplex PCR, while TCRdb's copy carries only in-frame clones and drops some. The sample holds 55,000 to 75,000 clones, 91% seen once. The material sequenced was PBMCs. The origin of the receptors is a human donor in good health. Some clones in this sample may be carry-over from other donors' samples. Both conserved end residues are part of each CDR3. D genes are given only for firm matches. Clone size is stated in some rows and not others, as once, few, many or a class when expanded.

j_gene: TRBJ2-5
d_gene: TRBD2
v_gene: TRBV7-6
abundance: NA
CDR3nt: TGTGCCAGCAGCTTGAAACTAGCGGGAGACGTGGCAGAGACCCAGTACTTC
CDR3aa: CASSLKLAGDVAETQYF

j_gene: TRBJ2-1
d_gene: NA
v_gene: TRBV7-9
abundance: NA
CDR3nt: TGTGCCAGCAGCCGCGGCCTCGAGCAGTTCTTC
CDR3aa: CASSRGLEQFF

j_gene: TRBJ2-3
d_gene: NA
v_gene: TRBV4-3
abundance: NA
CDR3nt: TGCGCCAGCAGCCAAGTCACAGACCCGGTTGTAAATACGCAGTATTTT
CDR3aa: CASSQVTDPVVNTQYF

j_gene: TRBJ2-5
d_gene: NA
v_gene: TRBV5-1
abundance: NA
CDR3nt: TGCGCCAGCAGCCCCGGGACTCCGCGAGAGACCCAGTACTTC
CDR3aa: CASSPGTPRETQYF

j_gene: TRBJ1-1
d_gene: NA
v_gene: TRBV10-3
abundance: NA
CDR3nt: TGTGCCATCAGTGAGTCGACAAGGAACACTGAAGCTTTCTTT
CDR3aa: CAISESTRNTEAFF

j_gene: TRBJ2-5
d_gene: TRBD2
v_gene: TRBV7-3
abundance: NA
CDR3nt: TGTGCCAGCAGCTCCACCCGAGATCGGGGAGGGTTGAAGACCCAGTACTTC
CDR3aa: CASSSTRDRGGLKTQYF

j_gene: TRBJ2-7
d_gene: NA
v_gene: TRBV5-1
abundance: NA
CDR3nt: TGCGCCAGCAGCTTTGACAACGAGCAGTACTTC
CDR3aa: CASSFDNEQYF

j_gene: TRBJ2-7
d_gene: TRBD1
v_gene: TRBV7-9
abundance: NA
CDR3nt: TGTGCCAGCAGCCAACCGGGACAGGGTTACGAGCAGTACTTC
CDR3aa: CASSQPGQGYEQYF

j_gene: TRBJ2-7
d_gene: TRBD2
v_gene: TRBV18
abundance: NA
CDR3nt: TGTGCCAGCTCACCGCCGGGACTAGCGGGAGGGAGGGCCGAGCAGTACTTC
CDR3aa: CASSPPGLAGGRAEQYF

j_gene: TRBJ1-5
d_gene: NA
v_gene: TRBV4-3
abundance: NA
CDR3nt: TGCGCCAGCAGCCAAGAAACAGGGACGAATCAGCCCCAGCATTTT
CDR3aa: CASSQETGTNQPQHF

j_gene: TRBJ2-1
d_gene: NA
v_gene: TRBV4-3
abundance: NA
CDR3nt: TGCGCCAGCAGCCAAGATCCGAGGGATAGGGAGCAGTTCTTC
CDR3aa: CASSQDPRDREQFF

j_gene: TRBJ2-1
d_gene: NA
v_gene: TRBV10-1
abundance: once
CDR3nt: TGCGCCAGCAGAGGCTTCGACTCCTCCGAGATCCTAGAGCAGTTCTTC
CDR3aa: CASRGFDSSEILEQFF

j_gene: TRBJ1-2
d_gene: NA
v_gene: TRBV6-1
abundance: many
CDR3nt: TGTGCCAGCAGTGAAAGAAGCAGGTCTGGCTACACCTTC
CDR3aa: CASSERSRSGYTF

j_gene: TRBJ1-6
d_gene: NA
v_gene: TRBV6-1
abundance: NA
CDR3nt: TGTGCCAGCAGTCTCTGGGGGCCGAGATCACCCCTCCACTTT
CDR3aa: CASSLWGPRSPLHF

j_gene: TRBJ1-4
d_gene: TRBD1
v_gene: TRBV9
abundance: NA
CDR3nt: TGTGCCAGCAGCGTGACAGGGTCGGGTTGGGAAAAACTGTTTTTT
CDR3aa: CASSVTGSGWEKLFF

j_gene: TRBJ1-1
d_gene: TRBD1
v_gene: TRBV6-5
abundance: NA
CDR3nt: TGTGCCAGCGGGACCCAGGGGGCGCGAACTGAAGCTTTCTTT
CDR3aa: CASGTQGARTEAFF

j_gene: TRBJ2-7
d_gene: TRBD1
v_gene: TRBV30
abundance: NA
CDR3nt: TGTGCCTGCGACAGGGGGACTCTAGCGGTAGATTTCTACGAGCAGTACTTC
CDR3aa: CACDRGTLAVDFYEQYF

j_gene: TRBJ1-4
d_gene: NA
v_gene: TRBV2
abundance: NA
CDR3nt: TGTGCCAGCACTCCGTTAGGGGGTGAAAAACTGTTTTTT
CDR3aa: CASTPLGGEKLFF

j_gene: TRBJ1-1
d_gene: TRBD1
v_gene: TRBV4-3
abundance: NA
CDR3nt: TGCGCCAGCAGCCAAGATGTAGGGGACAGCCCTGAAGCTTTCTTT
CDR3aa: CASSQDVGDSPEAFF

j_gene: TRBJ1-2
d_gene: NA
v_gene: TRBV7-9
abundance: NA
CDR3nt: TGTGCCAGCAGCAAGACAGGTAGAGACTATGGCTACACCTTC
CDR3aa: CASSKTGRDYGYTF

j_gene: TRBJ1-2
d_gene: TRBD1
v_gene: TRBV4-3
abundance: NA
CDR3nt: TGCGCCAGCAGCCAACCCTCAGGGGGATATGGCTACACCTTC
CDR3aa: CASSQPSGGYGYTF

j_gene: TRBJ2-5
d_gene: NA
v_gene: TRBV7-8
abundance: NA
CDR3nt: TGTGCCAGCAGCTTAGCGCGAGTGGTCCCGAGGGAGACCCAGTACTTC
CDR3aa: CASSLARVVPRETQYF

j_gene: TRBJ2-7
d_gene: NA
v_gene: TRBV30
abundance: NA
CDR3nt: TGTGCCTGGACCGAGAGAAGTGAGCAGTACTTC
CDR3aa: CAWTERSEQYF

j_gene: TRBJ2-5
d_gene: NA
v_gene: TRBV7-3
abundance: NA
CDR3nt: TGTGCCAGCAGCTTCCAGGGGACAGAGACCCAGTACTTC
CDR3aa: CASSFQGTETQYF

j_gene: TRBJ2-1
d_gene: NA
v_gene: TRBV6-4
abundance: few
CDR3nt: TGTGCCAGCAGTGAAGGGGGCTCCTACAATGAGCAGTTCTTC
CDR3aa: CASSEGGSYNEQFF

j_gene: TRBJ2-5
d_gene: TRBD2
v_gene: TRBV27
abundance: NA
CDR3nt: TGTGCCAGCAGCCCGCGGTACGGGGCGGGAGCCCAAGAGACCCAGTACTTC
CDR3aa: CASSPRYGAGAQETQYF

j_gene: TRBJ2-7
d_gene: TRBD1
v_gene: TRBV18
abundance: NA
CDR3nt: TGTGCCAGCTCACCTATACAGGGGGATACGGTATACGAGCAGTACTTC
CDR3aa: CASSPIQGDTVYEQYF

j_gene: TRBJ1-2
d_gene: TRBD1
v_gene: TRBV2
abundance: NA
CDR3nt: TGTGCCAGCAGTAGGGACAGCGTCCGCGGCTACACCTTC
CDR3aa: CASSRDSVRGYTF

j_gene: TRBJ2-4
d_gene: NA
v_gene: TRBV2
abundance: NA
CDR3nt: TGTGCCAGCAGTGACCCGACAGGTCGGGACATTCAGTACTTC
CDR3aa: CASSDPTGRDIQYF

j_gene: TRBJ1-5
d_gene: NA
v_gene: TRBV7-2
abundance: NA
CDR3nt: TGTGCCAGCAGCTTTGCCAGGGGACGTTATAGCAATCAGCCCCAGCATTTT
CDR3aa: CASSFARGRYSNQPQHF

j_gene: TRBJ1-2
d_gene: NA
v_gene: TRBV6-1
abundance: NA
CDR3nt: TGTGCCATTCTCGGGGAGACTAACTATGGCTACACCTTC
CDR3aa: CAILGETNYGYTF

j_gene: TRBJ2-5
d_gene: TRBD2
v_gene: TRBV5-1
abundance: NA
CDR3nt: TGCGCCAGCAGCTTGGGACTAGCGGGGGGAGAGACCCAGTACTTC
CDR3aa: CASSLGLAGGETQYF

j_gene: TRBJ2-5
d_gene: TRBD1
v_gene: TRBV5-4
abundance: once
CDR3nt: TGTGCCAGCAGCACAGGGGACCAAGAGACCCAGTACTTC
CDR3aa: CASSTGDQETQYF

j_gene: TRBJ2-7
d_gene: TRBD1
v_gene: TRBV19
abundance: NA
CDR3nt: TGTGCCAGTGCCGGGACAGGGGCTCCCCCCTACGAGCAGTACTTC
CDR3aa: CASAGTGAPPYEQYF

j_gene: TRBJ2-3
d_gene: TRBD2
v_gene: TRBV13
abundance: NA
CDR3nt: TGTGCCAGCAGGCAAAGACGGGAGGCCACAGATACGCAGTATTTT
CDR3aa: CASRQRREATDTQYF

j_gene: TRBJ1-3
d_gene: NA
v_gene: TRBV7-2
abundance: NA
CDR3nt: TGTGCCAGCAGGGACGGAGGACGAAACACCATATATTTT
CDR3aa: CASRDGGRNTIYF

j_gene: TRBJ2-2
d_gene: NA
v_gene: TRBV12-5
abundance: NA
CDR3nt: TGTGCTAGTGGGGGGGCCGCGAACACCGGGGAGCTGTTTTTT
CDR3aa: CASGGAANTGELFF

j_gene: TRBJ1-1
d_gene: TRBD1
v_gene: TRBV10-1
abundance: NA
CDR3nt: TGCGCCACCATGGTCCAGGGGGCTAACACTGAAGCTTTCTTT
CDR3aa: CATMVQGANTEAFF

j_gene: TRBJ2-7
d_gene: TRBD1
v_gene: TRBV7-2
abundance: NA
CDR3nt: TGTGCCAGCAGCAACCGGGACAGGAGCTCCTACGAGCAGTACTTC
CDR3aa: CASSNRDRSSYEQYF

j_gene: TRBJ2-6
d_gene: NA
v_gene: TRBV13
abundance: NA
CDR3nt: TGTGCCAGCAGCCTCAGGGACTCTGGGGCCAACGTCCTGACTTTC
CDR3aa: CASSLRDSGANVLTF

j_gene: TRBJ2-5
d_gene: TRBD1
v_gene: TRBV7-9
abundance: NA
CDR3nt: TGTGCCAGCAGCTTAATAAGGGGACAGCAAGAGACCCAGTACTTC
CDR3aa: CASSLIRGQQETQYF

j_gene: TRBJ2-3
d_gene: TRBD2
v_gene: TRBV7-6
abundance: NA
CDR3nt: TGTGCCAGCAGCCCCCCTAGCGGTAGCACAGATACGCAGTATTTT
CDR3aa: CASSPPSGSTDTQYF

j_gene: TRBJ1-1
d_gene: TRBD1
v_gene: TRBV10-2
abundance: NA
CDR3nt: TGCGCCAGCAGGGCCGGGACAGGGGGTATGAACACTGAAGCTTTCTTT
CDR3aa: CASRAGTGGMNTEAFF

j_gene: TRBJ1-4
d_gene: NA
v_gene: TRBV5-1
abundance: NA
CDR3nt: TGCGCCAGCAGCCCCGGACCGGGGGGTGAAAAACTGTTTTTT
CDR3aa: CASSPGPGGEKLFF

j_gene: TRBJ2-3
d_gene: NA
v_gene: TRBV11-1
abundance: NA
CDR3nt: TGTGCCAGCAGCTCCTCGGGGGACTTCGCCACAGATACGCAGTATTTT
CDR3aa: CASSSSGDFATDTQYF

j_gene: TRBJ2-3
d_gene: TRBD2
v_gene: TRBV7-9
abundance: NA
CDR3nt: TGTGCCAGCAGCTTAGGCGGGGGGTCCCTCGCAGATACGCAGTATTTT
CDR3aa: CASSLGGGSLADTQYF

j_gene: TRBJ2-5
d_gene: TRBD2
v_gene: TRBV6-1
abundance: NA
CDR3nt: TGTGCCAGCAGTACTAGCGGGGTAGAGGAGACCCAGTACTTC
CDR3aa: CASSTSGVEETQYF

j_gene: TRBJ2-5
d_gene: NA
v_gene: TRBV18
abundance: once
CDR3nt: TGTGCCAGCTCACCACCGGAAAGCGCAGGGGCTCCCTCATGGATCCAGTACTTC
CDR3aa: CASSPPESAGAPSWIQYF

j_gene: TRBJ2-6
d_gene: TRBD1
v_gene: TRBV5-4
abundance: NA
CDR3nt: TGTGCCAGCAGCCTCCCCCAGGAACAGGGGGATTTTGGGGCCAACGTCCTGACTTTC
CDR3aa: CASSLPQEQGDFGANVLTF

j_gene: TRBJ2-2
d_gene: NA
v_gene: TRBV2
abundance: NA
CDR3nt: TGTGCCAGCAGTGGGGTTGGTGGGCCCGGGGAGCTGTTTTTT
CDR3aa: CASSGVGGPGELFF

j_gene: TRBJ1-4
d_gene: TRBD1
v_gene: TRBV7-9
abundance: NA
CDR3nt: TGTGCCAGCAGCTTGGGACAGGTCAATGAAAAACTGTTTTTT
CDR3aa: CASSLGQVNEKLFF

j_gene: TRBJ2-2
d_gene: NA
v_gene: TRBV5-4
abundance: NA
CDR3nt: TGTGCCAGCAGGCCGGGACTTCAAGGCACCGGGGAGCTGTTTTTT
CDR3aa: CASRPGLQGTGELFF

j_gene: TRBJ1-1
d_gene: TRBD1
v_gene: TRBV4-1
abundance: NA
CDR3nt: TGCGCCAGCAGCCCAGATTCCCGACAGGGTAAATATCTCATGTCGTCCGAGACTTTCTTT
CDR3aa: CASSPDSRQGKYLMSSETFF

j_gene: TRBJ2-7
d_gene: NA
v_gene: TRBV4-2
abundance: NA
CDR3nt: TGTGCCAGCAGCCAAGGCCCTACCCAGGGGCTCCACGAGCAGTACTTC
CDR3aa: CASSQGPTQGLHEQYF

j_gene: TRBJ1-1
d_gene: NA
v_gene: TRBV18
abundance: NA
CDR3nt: TGTGCCAGCTCACCACGAGATGACACTGAAGCTTTCTTT
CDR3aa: CASSPRDDTEAFF

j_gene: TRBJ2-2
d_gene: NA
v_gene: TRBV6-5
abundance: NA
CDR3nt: TGTGCCAGCAGTTACTCCCCGGGGGCGAACACCGGGGAGCTGTTTTTT
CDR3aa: CASSYSPGANTGELFF

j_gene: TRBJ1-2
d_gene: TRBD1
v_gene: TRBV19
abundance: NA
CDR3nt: TGTGCCAGTAGTATAGTAAGCGCAGGGGGACGAGGCGGCTACACCTTC
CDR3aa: CASSIVSAGGRGGYTF

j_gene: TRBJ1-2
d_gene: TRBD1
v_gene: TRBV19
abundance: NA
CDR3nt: TGTGCCAGTAGTTTCCCCACAGGGACAGGGGCCAAGAACTATGGCTACACCTTC
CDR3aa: CASSFPTGTGAKNYGYTF

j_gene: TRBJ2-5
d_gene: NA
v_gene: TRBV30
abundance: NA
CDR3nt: TGTGCCTGGAACGGTAACCAAGAGACCCAGTACTTC
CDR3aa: CAWNGNQETQYF

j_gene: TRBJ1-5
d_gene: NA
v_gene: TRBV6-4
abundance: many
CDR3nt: TGTGCCAGCAGTGAGGCGGCAAATCAGCCCCAGCATTTT
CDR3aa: CASSEAANQPQHF